Given below is one TCR beta chain in context. Its specificity is not known. Intraepithelial plus lamina propria lymphocytes were released by processing graft tissue. These data belong to a study of graft-versus-host responses after intestinal transplantation. Study-level background: All recipients were transplanted with multivisceral, liver-intestinal, or isolated intestinal grafts. Study results and caveats: High graft-versus-host to host-versus-graft T cell clonal ratios marked allografts of patients with graft-donor macrochimerism. The recipient marrow held GvH clones, and some of them showed up first in ileum or blood. HvG clone declines early post-transplant were associated with peak circulating GvH levels.

Method: immunoSEQ multiplex PCR; TCRdb's copy keeps in-frame clones and lacks some. The data contain about 29,000 clones, 80% to 85% of them singletons. The TCR sequence derives from a human patient who received an intestinal transplant, so some T cells may come from the graft donor. This material consisted of ileum tissue, taken 98 days after intestinal transplantation.

Here the CDR3 reads CACQVYTGELFF. Here the CDR3 DNA reads TGCGCCTGCCAGGTGTACACCGGGGAGCTGTTTTTT. The chain couples TRBV5-1 to TRBJ2-2; D remains unclear. Germline values: CDR1 SGHRS, CDR2 YFSETQ. The germline V and J ends were trimmed by 10 bases and 3 bases, with 10 bases remaining between them. CDR3 length: 12 residues.